This T cell receptor beta chain comes out of a study of beta chain features in type 1 diabetes. Study-level information: All of the samples together had 107,917,701 sorted cells examined. General study findings and limits: All four CD4+ subsets from Type 1 diabetes patients carried moderately but significantly shorter TCRB CDR3s. A closer apparent resemblance between naive, central memory and Treg TCRB repertoires was seen in patients than in healthy donors.

Losses at the gene ends were 4 bases for V and 6 bases for J; bases not matched to a gene: 10. The CDR3 spans 14 residues. In germline, CDR1 is SGDLS, CDR2 YYNGEE. Sequenced material consisted of expressed TCRB transcripts (all of the isolated RNA was reverse transcribed). Repertoires were generated with immunoSEQ multiplex PCR, while TCRdb's copy carries only in-frame clones and drops some. This table has about 740,000 clones, 13% appearing once. On this clone: The antigen is unknown.

Blood was collected once per donor into heparin, averaging around 120 mL. The TCR comes from a man aged 18 to 30 with type 1 diabetes. The V call is TRBV9, the J call TRBJ2-7, with TRBD1 identical over 7 bases. The sequencing sample was made of naive CD4+ T cells from blood. CDR3 sequence reads: CASSPQGGLAEQYF. The DNA for the CDR3 is TGTGCCAGCAGCCCCCAAGGGGGCCTAGCCGAGCAGTACTTC.